These T cell receptor beta chains were read from a single sample in a study of cytomegalovirus exposure and HLA in healthy donors. Libraries were prepared by immunoSEQ multiplex PCR; TCRdb keeps only in-frame clonotypes and omits some of them. The repertoire holds 180,000 or so clones, with roughly 78% as singletons. Sequenced: PBMCs. The source is a woman aged 25 to 39 in good health and CMV-seronegative. CDR3s include the opening cysteine and the closing phenylalanine or tryptophan. The D gene is left open where the match is weak. Only some rows state a clone size, as once, few, many or a class for expanded clones.

d_call j_call v_call clone_size cdr3_aa cdr3_nt
TRBD1 TRBJ2-5 TRBV5-1 . CASSEGQGEETQYF TGCGCCAGCAGCGAGGGACAGGGTGAAGAGACCCAGTACTTC
TRBD2 TRBJ2-5 TRBV5-1 . CASSLRGVPETQYF TGCGCCAGCAGCTTACGGGGGGTGCCAGAGACCCAGTACTTC
TRBD1 TRBJ1-4 TRBV5-6 . CASSLPDRGDEKLFF TGTGCCAGCAGCTTGCCGGACAGGGGGGATGAAAAACTGTTTTTT
TRBD2 TRBJ2-1 TRBV7-6 . CASSFLTSGGPGYNEQFF TGTGCCAGCAGCTTTTTGACTAGCGGGGGGCCGGGGTACAATGAGCAGTTCTTC
TRBD1 TRBJ2-7 TRBV18 . CASSPTPGGLSSYEQYF TGTGCCAGCTCACCGACCCCAGGGGGCCTGAGCTCCTACGAGCAGTACTTC
TRBD1 TRBJ2-5 TRBV5-6 . CASSLEAGGETQYF TGTGCCAGCAGCTTGGAGGCAGGGGGTGAGACCCAGTACTTC
. TRBJ1-2 TRBV7-7 . CASSHQMTFNYGYTF TGTGCTAGCAGCCACCAGATGACTTTTAACTATGGCTACACCTTC
. TRBJ1-1 TRBV5-8 . CASTRHTEAFF TGTGCCAGCACGAGGCACACTGAAGCTTTCTTT
. TRBJ1-1 TRBV6-6 . CASSVQGLNTEAFF TGTGCCAGCAGCGTACAGGGACTAAACACTGAAGCTTTCTTT
. TRBJ2-1 TRBV15 once CATRKVVDEQFF TGTGCCACCAGGAAAGTAGTGGATGAGCAGTTCTTC
. TRBJ1-1 TRBV6-5 . CASSYSEGGGAFF TGTGCCAGCAGTTACTCGGAGGGAGGGGGGGCTTTCTTT
TRBD1 TRBJ2-7 TRBV5-1 . CASSLQGVGREQYF TGCGCCAGCAGCTTGCAGGGGGTAGGGCGGGAGCAGTACTTC
TRBD1 TRBJ2-1 TRBV19 . CASRDRDRYNEQFF TGTGCCAGTAGGGACAGGGATCGGTACAATGAGCAGTTCTTC
TRBD2 TRBJ2-7 TRBV29-1 . CSVVVRGGFYEQYF TGCAGCGTTGTTGTTCGGGGGGGGTTCTACGAGCAGTACTTC
TRBD2 TRBJ2-5 TRBV14 . CASSPSWLAGNQETQYF TGTGCCAGCAGCCCAAGCTGGCTAGCGGGGAACCAAGAGACCCAGTACTTC
. TRBJ1-1 TRBV6-5 . CASSYQGWGDTEAFF TGTGCCAGCAGTTATCAAGGTTGGGGAGATACTGAAGCTTTCTTT